The 8 T cell receptor beta chains listed next were all sequenced from one sample in a study of CD8 T cells in Susac syndrome. cDNA came from around 0.5 to 1 ug RNA primed by random hexamers. TCRdb passed the immunoSEQ multiplex PCR reads through MiXCR, listing each CDR3 protein once. The table has about 52,000 distinct CDR3 sequences, just over 90% seen once; the top ten hold less than 0.55%. What was sequenced was CD8+ T cells from PBMCs. The source of these receptors is a human donor with multiple sclerosis.

The chain links TRBV4-2 to TRBJ2-5, with D possibly TRBD2 on 6 matching bases. Germline V gene lookup returns CDR1 LGHNA and CDR2 YNFKEQ. Trimming removed 3 bases at V and 5 bases at J, with 16 bases between. The CDR3 runs to 15 residues. CDR3 in DNA: TGTGCCAGCAGCCATGAACGCGGGGAGGTGGAGACCCAGTACTTC. Translating gives CASSHERGEVETQYF.

The rearrangement uses TRBV5-6 and TRBJ1-1; D remains ambiguous. This CDR3 has 13 amino acids. Germline V CDR1 and CDR2: SGHDT, YYEEEE. The germline V and J ends were trimmed by 2 bases and 12 bases, with 17 bases remaining between them. The CDR3 DNA sequence: TGTGCCAGCAGCTTAGGAGGCGGCGGGTTGACTTTCTTT. It translates to CASSLGGGGLTFF. The full variable domain, in which reference TRBV5-6 and TRBJ1-1 provide the parts outside the CDR3, is DAGVTQSPTHLIKTRGQQVTLRCSPKSGHDTVSWYQQALGQGPQFIFQYYEEEERQRGNFPDRFSGHQFPNYSSELNVNALLLGDSALYLCASSLGGGGLTFFGQGTRLTVV.

V gene TRBV14 combines with J gene TRBJ2-2; a weak D match, TRBD1 (5 bases). V was trimmed by 4 bases and J by 6 bases, leaving 12 bases between them. CDR3 length: 14 residues. Germline loops: CDR1 SGHDN, CDR2 FVKESK. CDR3 sequence reads: CASSLDGAPGELFF. The DNA of the CDR3 is TGTGCCAGCAGCCTCGATGGGGCTCCCGGGGAGCTGTTTTTT.

The chain couples TRBV9 to TRBJ2-2, with TRBD2 matching over 11 bases. Germline CDR1 and CDR2: SGDLS and YYNGEE. This CDR3 has 15 residues. The J segment lost 7 bases and the V segment lost 3 bases, leaving 5 bases of the junction unmatched. This chain's CDR3 is CASSDASGGHGELFF. The CDR3 DNA sequence: TGTGCCAGCAGCGACGCTAGCGGGGGGCACGGGGAGCTGTTTTTT.

This rearrangement joins TRBV28 to TRBJ1-2; TRBD1 aligns across 8 bases. Trimming removed 4 bases from V and 4 bases from J; junction bases left unmatched: 8. The length of the CDR3 is 15 residues. Germline V CDR1 and CDR2: MDHEN, SYDVKM. The CDR3 sequence: CASSSGQGPFYGYTF. In nucleotides, the CDR3 is TGTGCCAGCAGTTCCGGACAGGGCCCTTTCTATGGCTACACCTTC.

The chain links TRBV20-1 to TRBJ2-1, with TRBD2 matching 14 bases. Trimming at V came to 8 bases and at J to 14 bases, leaving 5 bases not matched to a gene. CDR1 and CDR2 from the germline V gene are DFQATT and SNEGSKA (reference sequence). The CDR3 has 11 residues. The CDR3 DNA reads TGCAGTTGGACTAGCGGGGGGCCAGAGTTCTTC. Translating it yields CSWTSGGPEFF.

V is TRBV10-3 and J is TRBJ2-5; TRBD1 is a possible D gene (6 bases). Germline assignment: CDR1 ENHRY and CDR2 SYGVKD. V lost 3 bases and J lost 4, with 12 bases in between. The CDR3 covers 14 residues. CDR3 sequence: CAISEAGAGETQYF. In DNA, the CDR3 is TGTGCCATCAGTGAAGCAGGGGCTGGAGAGACCCAGTACTTC.

The genes are TRBV27 and TRBJ2-2; D remains ambiguous. Trimming shortened V by 3 bases and J by 1 base, and 3 bases separated the two germline ends. Germline V gene sequence: CDR1 MNHEY, CDR2 SMNVEV (reference sequence). This CDR3 spans 13 amino acids. The CDR3 here is CASSFGNTGELFF. As DNA, the CDR3 is TGTGCCAGCAGTTTCGGGAACACCGGGGAGCTGTTTTTT.